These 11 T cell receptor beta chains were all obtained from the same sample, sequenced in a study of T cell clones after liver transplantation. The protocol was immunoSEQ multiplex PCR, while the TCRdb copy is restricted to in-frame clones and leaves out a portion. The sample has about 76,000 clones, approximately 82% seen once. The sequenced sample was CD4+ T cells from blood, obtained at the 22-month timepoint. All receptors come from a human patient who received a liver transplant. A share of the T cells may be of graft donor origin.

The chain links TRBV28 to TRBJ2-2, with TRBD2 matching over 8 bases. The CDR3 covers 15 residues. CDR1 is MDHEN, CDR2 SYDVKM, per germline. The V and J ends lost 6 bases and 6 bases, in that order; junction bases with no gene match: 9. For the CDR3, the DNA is TGTGCCAGCAGCCCCGCGGGGGGCGGCGCCGGGGAGCTGTTTTTT. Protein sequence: CASSPAGGGAGELFF.

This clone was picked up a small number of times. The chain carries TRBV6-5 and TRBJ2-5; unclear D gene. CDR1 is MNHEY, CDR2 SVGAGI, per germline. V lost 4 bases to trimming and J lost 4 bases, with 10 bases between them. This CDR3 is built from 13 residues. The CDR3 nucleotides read TGTGCCAGCAGTTTAGACGGGTTAGAGACCCAGTACTTC. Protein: CASSLDGLETQYF.

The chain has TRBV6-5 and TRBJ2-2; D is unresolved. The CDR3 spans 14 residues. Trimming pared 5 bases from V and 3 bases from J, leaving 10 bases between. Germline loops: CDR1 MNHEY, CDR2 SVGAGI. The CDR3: CASSRDRDTGELFF. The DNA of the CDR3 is TGTGCCAGCAGTCGAGACCGGGACACCGGGGAGCTGTTTTTT.

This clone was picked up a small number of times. In DNA, the CDR3 is TGTGCCAGCAGCTCCCGGGACAGCTCTGGGGCCAACGTCCTGACTTTC. It translates to CASSSRDSSGANVLTF. The gene calls are TRBV7-3 and TRBJ2-6; 7 nucleotides line up with TRBD1. Germline CDR1 and CDR2: SGHTA and FQGTGA. The CDR3 spans 16 residues. V dropped 4 bases and J dropped 0; count of bases not matched to a gene: 3.

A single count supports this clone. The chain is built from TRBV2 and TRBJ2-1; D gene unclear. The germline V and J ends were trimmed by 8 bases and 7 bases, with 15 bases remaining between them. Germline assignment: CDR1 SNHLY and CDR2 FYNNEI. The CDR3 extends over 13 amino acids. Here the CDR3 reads CASELGMRNEQFF. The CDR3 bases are TGTGCCAGCGAACTGGGGATGAGGAATGAGCAGTTCTTC.

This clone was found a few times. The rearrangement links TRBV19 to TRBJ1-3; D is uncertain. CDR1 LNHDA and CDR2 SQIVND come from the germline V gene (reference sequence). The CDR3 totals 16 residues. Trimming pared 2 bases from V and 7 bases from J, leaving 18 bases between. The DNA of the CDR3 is TGTGCCAGTAGTATATGGCACGGAGACTGGAGGAACACCATATATTTT. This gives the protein CASSIWHGDWRNTIYF.

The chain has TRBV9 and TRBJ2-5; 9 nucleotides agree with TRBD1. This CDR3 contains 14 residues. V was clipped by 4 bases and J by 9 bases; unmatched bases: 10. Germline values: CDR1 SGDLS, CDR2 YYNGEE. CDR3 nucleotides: TGTGCCAGCAGCACTGGGGACAGGGCTTCGTCCCAGTACTTC. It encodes CASSTGDRASSQYF.

The CDR3 nucleotides are TGCAGCGTTGTAGGGGCAGGAAACACCATATATTTT. Translated: CSVVGAGNTIYF. The chain employs TRBV29-1 and TRBJ1-3, with D possibly being TRBD1 (5 bases). Germline V lookup: CDR1 SQVTM, CDR2 ANQGSEA. There are 12 residues in the CDR3. V shed 4 bases and J shed 4 bases, with 8 bases lying between them.

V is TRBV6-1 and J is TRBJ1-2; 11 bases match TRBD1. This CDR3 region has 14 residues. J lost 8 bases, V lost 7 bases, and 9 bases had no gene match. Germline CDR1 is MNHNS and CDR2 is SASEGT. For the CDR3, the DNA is TGTGCCAGCAACCCCGGGACAGGGGGTGGGGGCTACACCTTC. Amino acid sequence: CASNPGTGGGGYTF.

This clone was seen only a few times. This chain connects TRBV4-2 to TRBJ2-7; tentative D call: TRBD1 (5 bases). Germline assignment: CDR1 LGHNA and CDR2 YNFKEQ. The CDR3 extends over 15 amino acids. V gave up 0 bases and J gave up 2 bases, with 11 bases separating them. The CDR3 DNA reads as TGTGCCAGCAGCCAAGACTTGGGGCCTACCTACGAGCAGTACTTC. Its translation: CASSQDLGPTYEQYF.

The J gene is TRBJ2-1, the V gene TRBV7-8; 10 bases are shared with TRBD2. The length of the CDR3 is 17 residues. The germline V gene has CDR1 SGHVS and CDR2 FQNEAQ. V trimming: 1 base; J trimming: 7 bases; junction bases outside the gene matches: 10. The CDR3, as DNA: TGTGCCAGCAGCTTAGGCCCCACTAGCGGGGTGGGGAATGAGCAGTTCTTC. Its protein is CASSLGPTSGVGNEQFF.